This entry lists 22 T cell receptor beta chains sequenced from one sample in a study of vaccination and CD4 T cells after COVID-19. TCRdb reprocessed the PCR reads with MiXCR, giving one entry per CDR3 protein. Among approximately 20,000 distinct CDR3 sequences listed, around two thirds were seen once. Sequenced material: CD4+ T cells from blood, taken before SARS-CoV-2 vaccination. Receptors originate from a human donor who had recovered from COVID-19.

This clonotype showed up just a few times. The rearrangement links TRBV24-1 to TRBJ2-3; D gene uncertain. The CDR3 runs to 14 residues. Germline V CDR1 and CDR2: KGHDR, SFDVKD. Trimming removed 5 bases from V and 0 bases from J, with 8 bases in between. This CDR3 reads CATSGAPSTDTQYF. As DNA, the CDR3 is TGTGCCACCAGTGGGGCGCCTAGCACAGATACGCAGTATTTT.

The genes are TRBV7-2 and TRBJ1-1; D is ambiguous. Germline values: CDR1 SGHTA, CDR2 FQGNSA. This CDR3 is 13 amino acids long. Trimming shortened V by 4 bases and J by 3 bases, and 9 bases separated the two germline ends. This chain's CDR3 is CASSYRTDTEAFF. As DNA, the CDR3 is TGTGCCAGCAGCTACCGGACCGACACTGAAGCTTTCTTT.

This clonotype has a handful of counts. J is TRBJ1-2 and V is TRBV7-2; D unresolved. CDR3 length: 14 residues. Trimming shortened V by 2 bases and J by 1 base, and 8 bases separated the two germline ends. Looked up from germline, CDR1 is SGHTA and CDR2 is FQGNSA. As DNA, the CDR3 is TGTGCCAGCAGCTTAACCGATCTTAACTATGGCTACACCTTC. It codes for CASSLTDLNYGYTF.

The chain combines TRBV19 with TRBJ2-7, with a possible D match to TRBD1 (6 bases). V lost 1 base to trimming and J lost 3 bases, with 16 bases between them. CDR1 and CDR2 from the germline V gene are LNHDA and SQIVND (reference sequence). The CDR3 covers 16 residues. The CDR3 loop is CASSIGSGTSLYEQYF. For the CDR3, the DNA is TGTGCCAGTAGTATAGGTTCGGGGACAAGCCTCTACGAGCAGTACTTC.

CDR3 protein: CASSYLGREGGAYEQYF. CDR3 coding DNA: TGTGCCAGCAGTTACTTAGGGCGGGAGGGCGGAGCCTACGAGCAGTACTTC. The genes are TRBV6-5 and TRBJ2-7; TRBD2 agrees at 9 bases. Germline V gives CDR1 MNHEY, CDR2 SVGAGI. The CDR3 runs to 17 residues. Trimming removed 1 base from V and 2 bases from J; junction bases left unmatched: 9.

The chain has TRBV28 and TRBJ2-7; D ambiguous. Germline CDR1 is MDHEN and CDR2 is SYDVKM. The CDR3 extends over 12 amino acids. V lost 2 bases to trimming and J lost 2 bases, with 4 bases between them. The CDR3 here is CASSLRAYEQYF. CDR3 nucleotides: TGTGCCAGCAGTTTACGAGCCTACGAGCAGTACTTC.

This chain links TRBV7-2 with TRBJ1-3; D is perhaps TRBD1 (5 bases). V shed 7 bases and J shed 4 bases, with 11 bases lying between them. Germline lookup yields CDR1 SGHTA and CDR2 FQGNSA. The CDR3 contains 13 residues. The CDR3, as DNA: TGTGCCAGCAAAGAAGGGGCCGGAAACACCATATATTTT. It encodes CASKEGAGNTIYF. Full variable domain (rest looked up from reference TRBV7-2 and TRBJ1-3): GAGVSQSPSNKVTEKGKDVELRCDPISGHTALYWYRQSLGQGLEFLIYFQGNSAPDKSGLPSDRFSAERTGGSVSTLTIQRTQQEDSAVYLCASKEGAGNTIYFGEGSWLTVV.

This clonotype occurred a few times. J is TRBJ2-1 and V is TRBV20-1, with 9 bases fitting TRBD2. J lost 7 bases, V lost 0 bases, and 7 bases had no gene match. CDR1 DFQATT and CDR2 SNEGSKA come from the germline V gene (reference sequence). The CDR3 is made up of 15 amino acids. Here the CDR3 reads CSARDPSGNGNEQFF. Here the CDR3 DNA reads TGCAGTGCTAGAGATCCTAGCGGGAATGGGAATGAGCAGTTCTTC.

The rearrangement joins TRBV20-1 to TRBJ2-5, with 8 bases aligning to TRBD1. Germline V gene data show CDR1 as DFQATT and CDR2 as SNEGSKA (reference sequence). This CDR3 is 14 amino acids long. With V trimmed by 1 base and J by 0 bases, 1 base remained unmatched. CDR3 DNA sequence: TGCAGTGCTAGAGGGACAGGGTACCAAGAGACCCAGTACTTC. Translating it yields CSARGTGYQETQYF.

To note about this clonotype: One end of the junction is discordant with germline, which a read error may explain. The chain combines TRBV7-7 with TRBJ1-4; 11 bases match TRBD1. There are 15 residues in the CDR3. Germline V gene data show CDR1 as SSHAT and CDR2 as FNYEAQ (reference sequence). The DNA for the CDR3 is TGTGCTAGCAGCGTGCCGGGACAGGGGGAAGAAAAACTGTTTTTT. This encodes CASSVPGQGEEKLFF.

This sequence joins TRBV20-1 and TRBJ2-3; 11 nucleotides match TRBD2. The CDR3 loop spans 14 amino acids. After removal of 5 bases from V and 5 bases from J, the junction contained 6 bases not matched to a gene. CDR1 is DFQATT, CDR2 SNEGSKA, per germline (reference sequence). The CDR3 DNA reads TGCAGTGCTTTGATAGCGGGAGGGGGAGATACGCAGTATTTT. Protein sequence: CSALIAGGGDTQYF.

This chain connects TRBV28 to TRBJ1-2; D not certain. The germline V gene has CDR1 MDHEN and CDR2 SYDVKM. The V gene lost 5 bases and the J gene lost 7 bases, with 11 bases spanning the gap. This CDR3 is 12 amino acids long. CDR3 in DNA: TGTGCCAGCAGTCCATTAAGTACTGGCTACACCTTC. The encoded protein is CASSPLSTGYTF.

This sequence joins TRBV7-8 and TRBJ1-3; D might be TRBD1 (6 bases). CDR1 and CDR2 (germline): SGHVS, FQNEAQ. CDR3 length equals 14 residues. V gave up 5 bases and J gave up 7 bases, with 15 bases separating them. The CDR3: CASSPGQRRNTIYF. CDR3 bases: TGTGCCAGCAGCCCCGGACAGAGGCGCAACACCATATATTTT.

The chain employs TRBV5-1 and TRBJ2-5, with 12 positions matching TRBD2. The CDR3 is 16 amino acids. CDR1 and CDR2 from the germline V gene are SGHRS and YFSETQ. V gave up 4 bases and J gave up 0 bases; unmatched junction bases: 4. CDR3 region: CASSLRTSGDQETQYF. The DNA of the CDR3 is TGCGCCAGCAGCCTTAGGACTAGCGGGGACCAAGAGACCCAGTACTTC. Complete variable domain (other parts from reference TRBV5-1 and TRBJ2-5): KAGVTQTPRYLIKTRGQQVTLSCSPISGHRSVSWYQQTPGQGLQFLFEYFSETQRNKGNFPGRFSGRQFSNSRSEMNVSTLELGDSALYLCASSLRTSGDQETQYFGPGTRLLVL.

V and J are TRBV12-1 and TRBJ2-3; TRBD1 is taken as the D call from the table, unchecked against the DNA. TRBV12-1 is given as a pseudogene. The length of the CDR3 is 15 residues. The CDR3 sequence: CASSLNRVSKYTQYF. In nucleotides, the CDR3 is TGTGCCAGCAGCTTAAACAGGGTCTCGAAATATACGCAGTATTTT.

This clonotype showed up just once. The gene calls are TRBV5-8 and TRBJ2-7; 10 bases line up with TRBD2. V lost 0 bases, J lost 2 bases, and 5 bases stayed unmatched. Per the germline V gene, CDR1 is SGHTS and CDR2 is YDEGEE. The CDR3 totals 16 residues. This CDR3 is CASSLAWLAGAYEQYF. The CDR3 coding sequence is TGTGCCAGCAGCTTGGCCTGGCTAGCGGGAGCCTACGAGCAGTACTTC.

This sequence joins TRBV14 and TRBJ1-6; no firm D call. CDR3 length: 15 residues. CDR1 SGHDN and CDR2 FVKESK come from the germline V gene. Deletions cut 4 bases from V and 7 bases from J, with 14 bases between. CDR3 loop: CASSRTEGRNSPLHF. For the CDR3, the DNA is TGTGCCAGCAGCCGCACGGAAGGTCGGAATTCACCCCTCCACTTT.

The chain has TRBV20-1 and TRBJ1-5, with TRBD1 as a possible D gene (5 bases). Trimming took off 7 bases at V and 5 bases at J, with 15 bases between the two ends. The CDR3 is 13 residues long. Germline V gene lookup returns CDR1 DFQATT and CDR2 SNEGSKA (reference sequence). CDR3 protein: CSVGGTSDQPQHF. DNA for the CDR3: TGCAGTGTAGGAGGGACCTCGGATCAGCCCCAGCATTTT.

The chain links TRBV6-5 to TRBJ2-1, with 7 bases fitting TRBD2. Trimming at V came to 2 bases and at J to 7 bases, leaving 5 bases not matched to a gene. Per the germline V gene, CDR1 is MNHEY and CDR2 is SVGAGI. This CDR3 comprises 14 residues. The CDR3 nucleotides are TGTGCCAGCAGTTACGCGGCGGGAGTAAATGAGCAGTTCTTC. Protein product: CASSYAAGVNEQFF.

This clonotype showed up just a few times. The V and J genes are TRBV20-1 and TRBJ1-5; D gene unclear. There are 13 residues in the CDR3. Trimming left V 4 bases short and J 3 bases short, with 10 bases between. The V gene's germline CDR1 is DFQATT and CDR2 SNEGSKA (reference sequence). CDR3 in amino acids: CSATTTPNQPQHF. Here the CDR3 DNA reads TGCAGTGCTACTACGACCCCCAATCAGCCCCAGCATTTT.

This clonotype has only a few counts. J is TRBJ1-3 and V is TRBV27; D ambiguous. Germline CDR1 and CDR2: MNHEY and SMNVEV (reference sequence). V lost 3 bases and J lost 6, with 9 bases in between. The CDR3 runs 13 residues. The CDR3 region has the DNA TGTGCCAGCAGTTTTGGCTTGCAAAACACCATATATTTT. This translates into CASSFGLQNTIYF.

J is TRBJ1-3 and V is TRBV7-9, with D uncertain. The CDR3 totals 12 residues. Germline V CDR1 and CDR2: SEHNR, FQNEAQ (reference sequence). V gave up 0 bases and J gave up 4 bases, with 1 base separating them. This chain's CDR3 is CASSLAGNTIYF. The DNA of the CDR3 is TGTGCCAGCAGCTTAGCGGGAAACACCATATATTTT.